Listed below are T cell receptor beta chains from one sample, sequenced in a study of immune characterization of retroperitoneal liposarcoma. TCRdb reprocessed the PCR reads via MiXCR and lists one record per CDR3 protein. The table records approximately 10,000 distinct CDR3 sequences, over 35% of them present only once. The sample consisted of tumor tissue. These receptors all stem from a female donor with retroperitoneal liposarcoma. CDR3s include the opening cysteine and the closing phenylalanine or tryptophan. Each record gives: clone size, J gene, V gene, D gene, CDR3 protein, CDR3 DNA. A D gene is named only where the DNA matches it firmly. Not every row has a clone size; where given, it reads once, few, many or a size class.

clone_size: few; j_call: TRBJ2-7; v_call: TRBV6-1; d_call: .; cdr3_aa: CASSVGTNYEQYF; cdr3_nt: TGTGCCAGCAGTGTGGGCACAAACTACGAGCAGTACTTC
clone_size: .; j_call: TRBJ1-1; v_call: TRBV7-3; d_call: .; cdr3_aa: CASSLTGSPTEAFF; cdr3_nt: TGTGCCAGCAGTCTTACAGGGTCTCCGACTGAAGCTTTCTTT
clone_size: large; j_call: TRBJ2-7; v_call: TRBV6-1; d_call: .; cdr3_aa: CASKLLGQRDYEQYF; cdr3_nt: TGTGCCAGCAAACTCCTTGGACAGAGAGACTACGAGCAGTACTTC
clone_size: .; j_call: TRBJ2-3; v_call: TRBV6-5; d_call: .; cdr3_aa: CASSYGRYNEQYF; cdr3_nt: TGTGCCAGCAGTTACGGCCGCTACAATGAGCAGTACTTT
clone_size: .; j_call: TRBJ2-5; v_call: TRBV25-1; d_call: .; cdr3_aa: CASSPRGAGRETQYF; cdr3_nt: TGTGCCAGCAGTCCAAGGGGGGCGGGGAGGGAGACCCAGTACTTC
clone_size: medium-sized; j_call: TRBJ2-1; v_call: TRBV12-5; d_call: .; cdr3_aa: CASGSNVSLTETQFF; cdr3_nt: TGTGCTAGTGGTTCCAACGTGAGCTTGACGGAGACCCAGTTCTTC
clone_size: medium-sized; j_call: TRBJ2-7; v_call: TRBV7-2; d_call: TRBD2; cdr3_aa: CASSLRGDYNEQYF; cdr3_nt: TGTGCCAGCAGCTTACGCGGGGACTACAATGAGCAGTACTTC
clone_size: .; j_call: TRBJ2-1; v_call: TRBV11-1; d_call: .; cdr3_aa: CASSLRGRRRVNEQFF; cdr3_nt: TGTGCCAGCAGCTTAAGGGGCAGGAGGCGTGTGAATGAGCAGTTCTTC
clone_size: .; j_call: TRBJ2-1; v_call: TRBV27; d_call: .; cdr3_aa: CASKRGDTTYNEQFF; cdr3_nt: TGTGCCAGCAAAAGGGGGGATACCACCTACAATGAGCAGTTCTTC
clone_size: .; j_call: TRBJ1-4; v_call: TRBV12-3/TRBV12-4; d_call: .; cdr3_aa: CASSLENEKLFF; cdr3_nt: TGTGCCAGCAGTTTGGAAAATGAAAAACTGTTTTTT
clone_size: medium-sized; j_call: TRBJ2-5; v_call: TRBV6-1; d_call: .; cdr3_aa: CASSDHILQSGAQYF; cdr3_nt: TGTGCCAGCAGCGACCACATACTGCAATCCGGGGCCCAGTACTTC
clone_size: .; j_call: TRBJ1-2; v_call: TRBV6-1; d_call: .; cdr3_aa: CASSEAITVNYGYTF; cdr3_nt: TGTGCCAGCAGTGAAGCTATTACAGTTAACTATGGCTACACCTTC
clone_size: .; j_call: TRBJ1-6; v_call: TRBV7-6; d_call: .; cdr3_aa: CASSSWTLRRNSPLHF; cdr3_nt: TGTGCCAGCAGCTCTTGGACCCTACGGAGAAATTCACCCCTCCACTTT
clone_size: many; j_call: TRBJ2-1; v_call: TRBV12-3/TRBV12-4; d_call: TRBD2; cdr3_aa: CASSYETSGRNNEQFF; cdr3_nt: TGTGCCAGCAGCTATGAGACTAGCGGGAGAAACAATGAGCAGTTCTTC
clone_size: many; j_call: TRBJ2-3; v_call: TRBV27; d_call: TRBD1; cdr3_aa: CASSLYDIGGSSTDTQYF; cdr3_nt: TGTGCCAGCAGTTTATACGACATAGGGGGCTCTAGCACAGATACGCAGTATTTT
clone_size: medium-sized; j_call: TRBJ2-5; v_call: TRBV7-8; d_call: .; cdr3_aa: CASSLGPTPTEKETQYF; cdr3_nt: TGTGCCAGCAGCTTGGGACCAACTCCCACTGAGAAAGAGACCCAGTACTTC
clone_size: .; j_call: TRBJ2-1; v_call: TRBV7-3; d_call: .; cdr3_aa: CASSLQETQFF; cdr3_nt: TGTGCCAGCAGCCTCCAAGAGACCCAGTTCTTC
clone_size: .; j_call: TRBJ2-5; v_call: TRBV6-1; d_call: TRBD2; cdr3_aa: CASRISGGVGTQYF; cdr3_nt: TGTGCCAGCAGAATTTCGGGGGGGGTGGGGACCCAGTACTTC
clone_size: many; j_call: TRBJ2-1; v_call: TRBV7-2; d_call: .; cdr3_aa: CASSKRGREATGNEQFF; cdr3_nt: TGTGCCAGCAGCAAAAGGGGGCGGGAGGCCACTGGCAATGAGCAGTTCTTC
clone_size: medium-sized; j_call: TRBJ2-5; v_call: TRBV6-1; d_call: TRBD1; cdr3_aa: CARSPGQGETQYF; cdr3_nt: TGTGCCAGGAGTCCGGGACAGGGCGAGACCCAGTACTTC
clone_size: few; j_call: TRBJ2-1; v_call: TRBV6-1; d_call: TRBD2; cdr3_aa: CASSSGLAASYEQFF; cdr3_nt: TGTGCCAGCAGTTCGGGACTAGCGGCGTCCTACGAGCAGTTCTTC
clone_size: medium-sized; j_call: TRBJ2-5; v_call: TRBV6-6; d_call: .; cdr3_aa: CASSYDTLETQYF; cdr3_nt: TGTGCCAGCAGTTACGACACTCTCGAGACCCAGTACTTC
clone_size: .; j_call: TRBJ2-1; v_call: TRBV12-3/TRBV12-4; d_call: TRBD1; cdr3_aa: CASSSGDSSYEQFF; cdr3_nt: TGTGCCAGCAGTTCCGGGGACAGCTCCTACGAGCAGTTCTTC
clone_size: few; j_call: TRBJ2-7; v_call: TRBV11-3; d_call: TRBD2; cdr3_aa: CASSLGGLPSYNEQYF; cdr3_nt: TGTGCCAGCAGCTTAGGGGGACTACCTTCATACAATGAGCAGTACTTC
clone_size: few; j_call: TRBJ2-1; v_call: TRBV10-2; d_call: .; cdr3_aa: CASTLSGAALEQFF; cdr3_nt: TGCGCCAGCACCCTATCCGGGGCCGCTCTCGAGCAGTTCTTC
clone_size: many; j_call: TRBJ2-1; v_call: TRBV6-1; d_call: .; cdr3_aa: CASSRGTVNGEQFF; cdr3_nt: TGTGCCAGCAGTCGCGGGACAGTTAATGGTGAGCAGTTCTTC
clone_size: .; j_call: TRBJ1-2; v_call: TRBV7-2; d_call: .; cdr3_aa: CASSPGRGQGYTF; cdr3_nt: TGTGCCAGCAGCCCAGGACGGGGCCAAGGGTACACCTTC
clone_size: few; j_call: TRBJ2-3; v_call: TRBV7-3; d_call: .; cdr3_aa: CASSSRGAVPDTQYF; cdr3_nt: TGTGCCAGCAGCTCCCGGGGGGCCGTTCCAGATACGCAGTATTTT
clone_size: medium-sized; j_call: TRBJ1-6; v_call: TRBV11-2; d_call: TRBD1; cdr3_aa: CASSSGTGGYYSPLHF; cdr3_nt: TGTGCCAGCAGCTCCGGGACAGGGGGCTACTATTCACCCCTCCACTTT
clone_size: .; j_call: TRBJ1-2; v_call: TRBV12-3/TRBV12-4; d_call: TRBD1; cdr3_aa: CASRPDRGTRYGYTF; cdr3_nt: TGTGCCAGCAGACCTGACAGGGGCACTCGGTATGGCTACACCTTC
clone_size: medium-sized; j_call: TRBJ2-1; v_call: TRBV6-1; d_call: .; cdr3_aa: CASSETWQSYNEQFF; cdr3_nt: TGTGCCAGCAGTGAAACATGGCAGTCCTACAATGAGCAGTTCTTC
clone_size: large; j_call: TRBJ2-1; v_call: TRBV7-2; d_call: TRBD2; cdr3_aa: CASSSRGVYNEQFF; cdr3_nt: TGTGCCAGCAGCTCGCGGGGGGTCTACAATGAGCAGTTCTTC
clone_size: .; j_call: TRBJ2-1; v_call: TRBV6-2/TRBV6-3; d_call: TRBD1; cdr3_aa: CASSYGTGSYNEQFF; cdr3_nt: TGTGCCAGCAGTTACGGGACAGGGTCCTACAATGAGCAGTTCTTC
clone_size: few; j_call: TRBJ2-5; v_call: TRBV6-1; d_call: .; cdr3_aa: CASSDQQETQYF; cdr3_nt: TGTGCCAGCAGTGACCAGCAAGAGACCCAGTACTTC
clone_size: medium-sized; j_call: TRBJ2-7; v_call: TRBV7-6; d_call: TRBD2; cdr3_aa: CASSPSGGSLSYEQYF; cdr3_nt: TGTGCCAGCAGCCCAAGTGGCGGGAGTCTCTCCTACGAGCAGTACTTC
clone_size: .; j_call: TRBJ2-1; v_call: TRBV7-2; d_call: .; cdr3_aa: CASRGGGETQFF; cdr3_nt: TGTGCCAGCAGAGGAGGCGGAGAGACCCAGTTCTTC
clone_size: .; j_call: TRBJ2-1; v_call: TRBV10-1; d_call: .; cdr3_aa: CASSVSRRPHNEQFF; cdr3_nt: TGCGCCAGCAGTGTAAGTCGACGGCCCCACAATGAGCAGTTCTTC
clone_size: .; j_call: TRBJ2-5; v_call: TRBV7-2; d_call: TRBD2; cdr3_aa: CASSPGTSGKNEQYF; cdr3_nt: TGTGCCAGCAGCCCAGGGACTAGCGGGAAAAATGAGCAGTACTTC
clone_size: .; j_call: TRBJ2-2; v_call: TRBV6-1; d_call: .; cdr3_aa: CASNGQNTGELFF; cdr3_nt: TGTGCCAGCAACGGACAGAACACCGGGGAGCTGTTTTTT
clone_size: .; j_call: TRBJ2-1; v_call: TRBV6-1; d_call: TRBD1; cdr3_aa: CASSVKTGDYEQFF; cdr3_nt: TGTGCCAGCAGTGTAAAGACAGGGGATTACGAGCAGTTCTTC
clone_size: few; j_call: TRBJ2-4; v_call: TRBV6-1; d_call: TRBD2; cdr3_aa: CASSERLAGFLYF; cdr3_nt: TGTGCCAGCAGTGAACGCCTAGCGGGATTTCTGTACTTC
clone_size: .; j_call: TRBJ2-3; v_call: TRBV6-4; d_call: .; cdr3_aa: CASSESGPKGTDTQYF; cdr3_nt: TGTGCCAGCAGTGAGAGCGGACCCAAAGGCACAGATACGCAGTATTTT
clone_size: .; j_call: TRBJ2-1; v_call: TRBV10-3; d_call: .; cdr3_aa: CAIRATGTQETQFF; cdr3_nt: TGTGCCATCAGAGCCACAGGGACTCAAGAGACCCAGTTCTTC
clone_size: .; j_call: TRBJ2-7; v_call: TRBV28; d_call: TRBD2; cdr3_aa: CASSLRLAGGTRTYEQYF; cdr3_nt: TGTGCCAGCAGTTTACGACTAGCGGGAGGGACACGGACCTACGAGCAGTACTTC
clone_size: .; j_call: TRBJ2-1; v_call: TRBV11-3; d_call: TRBD2; cdr3_aa: CASSSPGGLTGEQFF; cdr3_nt: TGTGCCAGCAGCTCACCGGGGGGGCTCACGGGCGAGCAGTTCTTC
clone_size: .; j_call: TRBJ2-1; v_call: TRBV27; d_call: TRBD1; cdr3_aa: CASSLRRDRGYEQFF; cdr3_nt: TGTGCCAGCAGTCTAAGACGGGACAGGGGCTACGAGCAGTTCTTC
clone_size: .; j_call: TRBJ2-1; v_call: TRBV25-1; d_call: TRBD2; cdr3_aa: CASSGITSGRGVWQFF; cdr3_nt: TGTGCCAGCAGTGGGATTACTAGCGGGAGGGGGGTTTGGCAGTTCTTC
clone_size: few; j_call: TRBJ2-3; v_call: TRBV6-1; d_call: .; cdr3_aa: CASRQGFRDTQYF; cdr3_nt: TGTGCCAGCAGGCAGGGCTTTAGAGATACGCAGTATTTT
clone_size: .; j_call: TRBJ2-7; v_call: TRBV6-6; d_call: .; cdr3_aa: CASSSGISGSGEQYF; cdr3_nt: TGTGCCAGCAGTTCCGGGATCTCGGGCTCCGGCGAGCAGTACTTC
clone_size: .; j_call: TRBJ2-5; v_call: TRBV6-1; d_call: TRBD2; cdr3_aa: CASSLGLAGAETQYF; cdr3_nt: TGTGCCAGCAGTTTGGGACTAGCGGGAGCAGAGACCCAGTACTTC
clone_size: .; j_call: TRBJ2-5; v_call: TRBV4-1; d_call: .; cdr3_aa: CASSQDTGKETQYF; cdr3_nt: TGCGCCAGCAGCCAAGATACCGGAAAAGAGACCCAGTACTTC
clone_size: few; j_call: TRBJ2-5; v_call: TRBV25-1; d_call: TRBD2; cdr3_aa: CASSASSGGLSDVETQYF; cdr3_nt: TGTGCCAGCAGTGCCTCCTCGGGGGGACTTTCAGATGTAGAGACCCAGTACTTC
clone_size: few; j_call: TRBJ1-2; v_call: TRBV6-1; d_call: TRBD1; cdr3_aa: CASSRGQNNYGYTF; cdr3_nt: TGTGCCAGCAGCCGGGGACAGAACAACTATGGCTACACCTTC
clone_size: medium-sized; j_call: TRBJ2-5; v_call: TRBV6-1; d_call: TRBD1; cdr3_aa: CASSARDRGLRETQYF; cdr3_nt: TGTGCCAGCAGCGCCCGGGACAGGGGGCTAAGGGAGACCCAGTACTTC
clone_size: medium-sized; j_call: TRBJ2-5; v_call: TRBV12-5; d_call: .; cdr3_aa: CASGPSRQETQYF; cdr3_nt: TGTGCTAGTGGTCCCTCACGCCAAGAGACCCAGTACTTC
clone_size: few; j_call: TRBJ2-1; v_call: TRBV7-8; d_call: .; cdr3_aa: CASTLPPQGGAFTEETQFF; cdr3_nt: TGTGCCAGCACCCTACCCCCACAGGGGGGGGCCTTTACTGAAGAGACCCAGTTCTTC
clone_size: few; j_call: TRBJ2-7; v_call: TRBV6-5; d_call: TRBD2; cdr3_aa: CASRISGSSYEQYF; cdr3_nt: TGTGCCAGCAGGATTAGCGGGAGCTCCTACGAGCAGTACTTC
clone_size: once; j_call: TRBJ2-1; v_call: TRBV27; d_call: .; cdr3_aa: CASSLGSVYNEQFF; cdr3_nt: TGTGCCAGCAGTTTGGGTAGCGTCTACAATGAGCAGTTCTTC
clone_size: .; j_call: TRBJ2-1; v_call: TRBV6-1; d_call: TRBD1; cdr3_aa: CASSIPGQGADEQFF; cdr3_nt: TGTGCCAGCAGCATACCGGGACAGGGGGCTGACGAGCAGTTCTTC